Reported below is one T cell receptor (beta chain). The sample contains more than one DNA sequence encoding this CDR3. Data came from immunoSEQ multiplex PCR; TCRdb stores just in-frame clones and leaves some out. This sample has about 110,000 clones, with approximately 85% found just once. CDR1 and CDR2 (germline): SGHRS, YFSETQ. The CDR3 is 15 residues long. V dropped 0 bases and J dropped 0 bases, with 6 bases sitting between them. These data originate in a study of blood T cell repertoires in COVID-19. The clonotype was recovered from a man aged 50 or older with acute or convalescent COVID-19. Material: peripheral blood. The chain employs TRBV5-1 and TRBJ1-4; TRBD1 is a possible D gene (5 bases). The CDR3 region has the DNA TGCGCCAGCAGCTTGGAAGGGGCAACTAATGAAAAACTGTTTTTT. Its translation: CASSLEGATNEKLFF.